This T cell receptor beta chain was sequenced for a study of Ad26.COV2.S vaccination and SARS-CoV-2 variants. V lost 5 bases to trimming and J lost 0 bases, with 16 bases between them. CDR3 length: 16 amino acids. Germline V CDR1 and CDR2: SGHNT, YENEEA. Treatment indicated: roughly 19 received Ad26.COV2.S at low or high dose, single or two shots; 5 received placebo; per-sample allocation not given. Sampling happened 63 days after the first vaccine or placebo injection. In Boston, the donor was an adult between 18-55 years of age. Only in-frame clones appear in the TCRdb table, and some are missing; sequencing was by immunoSEQ multiplex PCR. The sample comprises about 450,000 clones, roughly 87% of which are singletons, and approximately 2.5% rests with the top ten.

This TCR derives from a person aged 18-65 years who received the Ad26.COV2.S COVID-19 vaccine or a placebo. V and J are TRBV11-3 and TRBJ1-1; D gene uncertain. The sequenced sample was peripheral blood, obtained in a trial of Ad26.COV2.S vaccine versus placebo. The CDR3 DNA sequence: TGTGCCAGCAGCCCGGGGTGGGAACGCATGAACACTGAAGCTTTCTTT. This sequence encodes CASSPGWERMNTEAFF.